This section outlines one T cell receptor (beta chain) sequence together with its context. The data were obtained in a study of blood T cell repertoires in COVID-19. Study in general: Whether acute or convalescent, the COVID-19 samples came from the United States, Italy and Spain. Nucleic acid was either cDNA or gDNA, and it came from T cells, B-cell-depleted T cells, or PBMCs.

Original processing notes: Amplification from reference gene primers served as the basis for estimated nucleated cell counts. This table comes from immunoSEQ multiplex PCR, and its TCRdb copy is limited to in-frame clones, with some not included. V, J and clone size are those of that table, while D and trimming were read from the DNA. This table holds fewer than 300,000 clones, 70% to 90% found once. The material sequenced was peripheral blood. The TCR was taken from a man aged 45-65 years with active or convalescent COVID-19.

CDR3 sequence: CASSLGVGYDTQYF. The DNA for the CDR3 is TGTGCCAGCAGCTTAGGCGTCGGTTATGATACGCAGTATTTT. This chain uses TRBV11-1 with TRBJ2-3; D gene ambiguous. Germline values: CDR1 SGHAT, CDR2 FQDESV (reference sequence). The CDR3 runs to 14 residues. The V end was cut by 1 base, the J end by 6 bases, with 11 bases between.